This T cell receptor (beta chain) was observed in a study of shared clonotypes between healthy human individuals. Remarks on this clone: At the DNA level, this CDR3 is encoded by other sequences in the same sample as well.

Positively selected for CCR7, the CD45RO-negative cells used as naive CD8 cells excluded terminally differentiated effector memory CD45RA+ cells. This CDR3 contains 13 residues. The germline V gene has CDR1 LGHNA and CDR2 YSLEER. The ends were cut back, 3 bases at V and 1 base at J, with 6 bases in the middle. Only in-frame clones appear in the TCRdb table, and some are missing; sequencing was by immunoSEQ multiplex PCR. The sample contains about 2 million clones, over 85% of which appear only once. The sequencing input was naive CD8+ T cells sorted from blood. The chain employs TRBV4-3 and TRBJ1-1, with D hard to call. The TCR was taken from a man aged 18 to 29 in good health. The CDR3 DNA sequence: TGCGCCAGCAGCCAGTACAAGAACACTGAAGCTTTCTTT. Translating it yields CASSQYKNTEAFF.